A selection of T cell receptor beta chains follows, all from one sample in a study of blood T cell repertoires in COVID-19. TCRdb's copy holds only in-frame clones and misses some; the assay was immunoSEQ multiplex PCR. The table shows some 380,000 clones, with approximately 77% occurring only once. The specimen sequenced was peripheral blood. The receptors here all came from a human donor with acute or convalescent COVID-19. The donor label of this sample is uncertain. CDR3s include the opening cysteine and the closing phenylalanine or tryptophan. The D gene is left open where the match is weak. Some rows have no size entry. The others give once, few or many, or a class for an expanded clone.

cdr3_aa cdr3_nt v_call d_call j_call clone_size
CASSFLGGRTNTGELFF TGCGCCAGCAGCTTTCTTGGCGGGAGAACTAACACCGGGGAGCTGTTTTTT TRBV5-1 TRBD2 TRBJ2-2 .
CASSLGSQPQHF TGTGCCAGCAGCTTGGGGAGTCAGCCCCAGCATTTT TRBV5-8 . TRBJ1-5 .
CSVRLGALQDTQYF TGCAGCGTTAGGTTGGGAGCCCTTCAGGATACGCAGTATTTT TRBV29-1 . TRBJ2-3 .
CATSDGGTGQADTQYF TGTGCCACCAGTGACGGTGGGACAGGGCAGGCAGATACGCAGTATTTT TRBV24-1 TRBD1 TRBJ2-3 .
CASSLNEQGARNTEAFF TGCGCCAGCAGCTTAAACGAACAGGGGGCGAGGAACACTGAAGCTTTCTTT TRBV5-1 TRBD1 TRBJ1-1 few
CAISESATETGGASTF TGTGCCATCAGTGAGTCGGCTACCGAGACAGGGGGCGCGAGTACCTTC TRBV10-3 TRBD1 TRBJ1-2 .
CASSLGPPSYYEQYF TGCGCCAGCAGTCTTGGGCCACCATCCTACTACGAGCAGTACTTC TRBV5-1 . TRBJ2-7 .
CASSAVQGAARWAEAFF TGCGCCAGCAGTGCAGTACAGGGGGCCGCCCGTTGGGCTGAAGCTTTCTTT TRBV10-1 TRBD1 TRBJ1-1 .
CASRDAGGPYEQYF TGTGCCAGCCGTGATGCCGGGGGTCCCTACGAGCAGTACTTC TRBV27 . TRBJ2-7 .
CASSPISLSEQYF TGTGCCAGCTCACCAATTTCCCTAAGCGAGCAGTACTTC TRBV18 . TRBJ2-7 .
CASSLGLRTSTDTQYF TGCGCCAGCAGCTTGGGTCTTCGTACTAGCACAGATACGCAGTATTTT TRBV5-1 . TRBJ2-3 .
CASSILYSYNQPQHF TGTGCCAGTAGTATTCTATACAGTTACAATCAGCCCCAGCATTTT TRBV19 . TRBJ1-5 many
CASRAAGDTNYGYTF TGTGCCAGCAGAGCCGCCGGTGACACCAACTATGGCTACACCTTC TRBV2 . TRBJ1-2 .
CASSESRGWRGISAQHF TGTGCCAGCAGCGAATCTCGAGGGTGGAGGGGAATTTCAGCCCAGCATTTT TRBV28 . TRBJ1-5 .
CASSTAGGTYNEQFF TGTGCCAGCAGCACCGCGGGAGGGACCTACAATGAGCAGTTCTTC TRBV7-2 TRBD2 TRBJ2-1 .
CASSSVSGSGNTEAFF TGTGCCAGCAGCTCGGTATCGGGGTCGGGGAACACTGAAGCTTTCTTT TRBV5-5 . TRBJ1-1 .
CASSQLPGLASTDTQYF TGCGCCAGCAGCCAACTCCCGGGACTAGCGAGCACAGATACGCAGTATTTT TRBV5-1 TRBD2 TRBJ2-3 .
CASSSRSERFF TGTGCCAGCAGTTCTAGGTCGGAGCGGTTCTTC TRBV7-9 . TRBJ2-1 few
CAISEADNEAFF TGTGCCATCAGTGAGGCGGATAATGAAGCTTTCTTT TRBV10-3 . TRBJ1-1 .
CASSATGGLYNEQFF TGTGCCAGCAGTGCGACAGGGGGTTTATACAATGAGCAGTTCTTC TRBV2 TRBD1 TRBJ2-1 .
CASSKADRGFNTEAFF TGCGCCAGCAGCAAAGCCGACAGGGGGTTTAACACTGAAGCTTTCTTT TRBV5-1 TRBD1 TRBJ1-1 .
CASSFQGTGLGGYTF TGTGCCAGCAGTTTTCAAGGGACAGGATTGGGGGGCTACACCTTC TRBV27 TRBD1 TRBJ1-2 once
CASLAGDSYEQYF TGTGCCAGTTTAGCGGGAGATTCCTACGAGCAGTACTTC TRBV6-5 TRBD2 TRBJ2-7 .
CASRPQGKDTEAFF TGTGCCAGCAGACCACAGGGGAAAGACACTGAAGCTTTCTTT TRBV6-5 TRBD1 TRBJ1-1 once
CASSGIGNEQFF TGCGCCAGCAGCGGGATCGGGAATGAGCAGTTCTTC TRBV10-2 . TRBJ2-1 .
CASSQIYGNTIYF TGTGCCAGCAGCCAAATATATGGAAACACCATATATTTT TRBV3-1/TRBV3-2 . TRBJ1-3 .
CASRRGISGNYGYTF TGTGCCAGCAGAAGGGGGATTTCAGGAAACTATGGCTACACCTTC TRBV6-5 . TRBJ1-2 .
CATLSRDRGRILAGANVLTF TGTGCCACCCTAAGCCGGGACAGGGGGCGCATTTTGGCTGGGGCCAACGTCCTGACTTTC TRBV19 TRBD1 TRBJ2-6 .
CATSTRTAGVDTQYF TGTGCCACCAGCACCCGGACAGCGGGGGTAGATACGCAGTATTTT TRBV15 TRBD2 TRBJ2-3 .
CASSLTGDNYGYTF TGTGCCAGCAGCTTAACAGGGGATAACTATGGCTACACCTTC TRBV5-4 TRBD1 TRBJ1-2 once
CASSYLGDNEQFF TGTGCCAGCAGTTACCTAGGCGACAATGAGCAGTTCTTC TRBV6-5 . TRBJ2-1 .
CASSPRQIPNTEAFF TGTGCCAGCAGCCCCCGACAGATCCCGAACACTGAAGCTTTCTTT TRBV7-2 . TRBJ1-1 few
CASSLGLAGGRGEQFF TGTGCCAGCAGCTTGGGGCTAGCGGGGGGACGAGGTGAGCAGTTCTTC TRBV5-4 TRBD2 TRBJ2-1 once
CASSQDRVFMDRRNTEAFF TGCGCCAGCAGCCAAGATCGAGTCTTCATGGACAGGCGGAACACTGAAGCTTTCTTT TRBV4-1 TRBD1 TRBJ1-1 .
CASSEWGQSLTDTQYF TGTGCCAGCAGTGAATGGGGACAGAGTCTCACAGATACGCAGTATTTT TRBV6-1 TRBD1 TRBJ2-3 .
CASSLLARLGNEQFF TGTGCCAGCAGCTTATTAGCAAGATTGGGCAATGAGCAGTTCTTC TRBV7-9 . TRBJ2-1 once
CATSRVWQGEANTEAFF TGTGCCACCAGCAGAGTTTGGCAGGGCGAAGCGAACACTGAAGCTTTCTTT TRBV15 . TRBJ1-1 .
CASSPGARDGYTF TGTGCCAGCAGCCCTGGCGCCAGGGATGGCTACACCTTC TRBV3-1/TRBV3-2 . TRBJ1-2 .
CASSRSGRPEETQYF TGCGCCAGCAGCCGTAGCGGGAGGCCGGAGGAGACCCAGTACTTC TRBV5-1 TRBD2 TRBJ2-5 few
CASRPGGAHTEAFF TGTGCCAGCCGTCCGGGGGGGGCTCATACTGAAGCTTTCTTT TRBV27 . TRBJ1-1 .
CASSEIELDTF TGTGCCAGCAGTGAAATAGAGCTAGACACCTTC TRBV2 . TRBJ1-2 .
CASSYSTVNTEAFF TGTGCCAGCAGTTACTCGACTGTGAACACTGAAGCTTTCTTT TRBV6-5 . TRBJ1-1 once
CASSRGGQGRYEQYF TGTGCCAGCTCACGGGGTGGACAGGGACGTTACGAGCAGTACTTC TRBV18 TRBD1 TRBJ2-7 few
CASSHGTGVQETQYF TGTGCCAGCAGCCACGGGACAGGGGTCCAAGAGACCCAGTACTTC TRBV3-1/TRBV3-2 TRBD1 TRBJ2-5 .
CASGGGSTDTQYF TGTGCCAGCGGGGGGGGGAGCACAGATACGCAGTATTTT TRBV2 TRBD2 TRBJ2-3 once
CASSYLNSPLHF TGTGCCAGCAGTTATCTTAATTCACCCCTCCACTTT TRBV6-5 . TRBJ1-6 .
CASSKHDYEQYF TGTGCCAGCAGCAAACATGACTACGAGCAGTACTTC TRBV11-3 . TRBJ2-7 .
CASRWGDYGYTF TGTGCCAGCAGGTGGGGAGACTATGGCTACACCTTC TRBV12-3/TRBV12-4 . TRBJ1-2 .
CASSPWGGSYGYTF TGTGCCAGCAGCCCCTGGGGGGGCAGCTATGGCTACACCTTC TRBV3-1/TRBV3-2 . TRBJ1-2 .
CASRGQFTNARNTIYF TGTGCCAGCAGAGGTCAGTTTACTAATGCCCGAAACACCATATATTTT TRBV4-2 . TRBJ1-3 .
CASSGLAALQETQYF TGTGCCAGCAGCGGACTAGCGGCACTCCAAGAGACCCAGTACTTC TRBV7-9 TRBD2 TRBJ2-5 .
CAISGLTGTGSTEAFF TGTGCCATCAGTGGTCTGACAGGTACGGGGAGCACTGAAGCTTTCTTT TRBV10-3 . TRBJ1-1 .
CASSFRGYEGYTF TGTGCCAGCAGCTTTCGGGGGTATGAGGGCTACACCTTC TRBV7-9 . TRBJ1-2 .
CSVGREGTYEQYF TGCAGCGTTGGTAGGGAGGGAACCTACGAGCAGTACTTC TRBV29-1 TRBD2 TRBJ2-7 .
CASSDSGGRKQPQHF TGTGCCAGCAGTGATTCGGGGGGCCGGAAACAGCCCCAGCATTTT TRBV6-1 . TRBJ1-5 .
CASSSRGSREKLFF TGTGCCAGCAGTTCGAGGGGGTCGAGGGAAAAACTGTTTTTT TRBV6-2/TRBV6-3 . TRBJ1-4 .
CASSLGGLAGNNEQFF TGCGCCAGCAGCTTGGGGGGACTAGCGGGTAACAATGAGCAGTTCTTC TRBV5-1 TRBD2 TRBJ2-1 .